The source of this TCR beta chain is a study of T cells expressing NK-cell markers. Study-level background: The TCR beta repertoires were obtained from sorted CD3+CD56+NKG2C+, CD3+CD56+NKG2C- and CD3+CD56-NKG2C+ T cells. Whole-study findings and limits: Four donors showed these clonotypes also leading the CD3+CD56-NKG2C+ fraction.

For TCR beta, cDNA was produced by 5'RACE template switching with UMIs. TCRdb reanalyzed the 5' RACE reads, giving one entry per CDR3 protein sequence and no DNA. The specimen's table records roughly 390,000 distinct CDR3 sequences. The germline gives CDR1 SGHAT, CDR2 FQNNGV. The CDR3 contains 17 residues. In regard to this clonotype: Its antigen is currently unknown.

This clonotype was obtained from a woman aged 50 to 60 in good health. What was sequenced was blood T cells: a sorted CD56 or NKG2C T cell subset, CD4+ or CD8+ T cells, or bulk PBMC T cells (not recorded which). The chain carries TRBV11-2 and TRBJ2-1; with no DNA, the TCRdb D assignment of TRBD2 cannot be verified. CDR3 region: CASSPGTSGVGFDEQFF.